Given below is one T cell receptor beta chain in context. CDR3 length: 15 residues. Germline V gives CDR1 MNHEY, CDR2 SVGAGI. V was trimmed by 4 bases and J by 4 bases, leaving 14 bases between them. This record comes from a study of shared T cell receptors in the human thymus. The protocol was immunoSEQ multiplex PCR, while the TCRdb copy is restricted to in-frame clones and leaves out a portion. Here the sample spans 630,000 or so clones, around 87% being singletons. These data were also reused for a study on human thymus T cells. That paper notes: Infants served as donors; they were healthy and Finnish and were having corrective surgery for congenital heart defects. The thymus was resected at corrective cardiac surgery. An apparent bias in V and J gene usage was seen in thymic and blood repertoires. Thymic repertoires overlap heavily among unrelated individuals, related research has reported.

The source material was thymocytes. The rearrangement joins TRBV6-5 to TRBJ1-5; D remains unclear. This receptor was obtained from a boy in the first two years of life with a congenital heart defect. CDR3 nucleotides: TGTGCCAGCAGTTCCGAGCGGGTAGGTAATCAGCCCCAGCATTTT. Translation: CASSSERVGNQPQHF.